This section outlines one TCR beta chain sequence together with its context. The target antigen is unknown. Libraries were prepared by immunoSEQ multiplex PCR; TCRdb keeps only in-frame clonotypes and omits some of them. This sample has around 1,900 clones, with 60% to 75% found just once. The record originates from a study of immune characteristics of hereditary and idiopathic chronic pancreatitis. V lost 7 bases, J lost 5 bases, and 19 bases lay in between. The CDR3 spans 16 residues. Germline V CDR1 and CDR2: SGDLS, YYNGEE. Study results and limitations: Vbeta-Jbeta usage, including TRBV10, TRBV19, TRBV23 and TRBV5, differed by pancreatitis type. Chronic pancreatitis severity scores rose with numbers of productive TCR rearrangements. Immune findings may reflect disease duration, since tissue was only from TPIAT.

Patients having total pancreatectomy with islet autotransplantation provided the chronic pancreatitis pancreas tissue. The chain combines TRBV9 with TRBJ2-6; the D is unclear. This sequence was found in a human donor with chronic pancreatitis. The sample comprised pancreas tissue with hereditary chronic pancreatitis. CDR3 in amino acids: CASFYRYQSRANVLTF. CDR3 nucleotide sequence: TGTGCCAGCTTCTATCGGTACCAAAGTCGGGCCAACGTCCTGACTTTC.